This note documents a single T cell receptor (beta chain) sequence. What it recognizes is unknown. The sequence runs out 3 residues before the end of the CDR3; the remainder is reconstructed from the germline J gene. Germline V CDR1 and CDR2: LNHDA, SQIVND (reference sequence). The CDR3 spans 14 residues. The V gene lost 9 bases and the J gene lost 6 bases, with 18 bases spanning the gap. Profiling relied on immunoSEQ multiplex PCR, and the TCRdb table lists in-frame clones only, not all of them. The data list tens of thousands of clones, none observed once; 5.4% falls to the top ten. This sample stems from a study of T cell clonality in common variable immunodeficiency. Findings and caveats of the study: Shared TCRbeta clones were fewer between CVID subjects than controls. Fewer deletions and N-nucleotide insertions were reportedly seen in common variable immunodeficiency TCR beta sequences. TCRbeta clonality was increased in CVID versus healthy controls. What drives increased CVID clonality needs T cell subpopulation sequencing.

The TCR originated in a human donor with common variable immunodeficiency. The chain couples TRBV19 to TRBJ2-1; D unclear. The sequenced material came from peripheral blood mononuclear cells. Partial CDR3 DNA: TGTGCCAGCAGGCCCCATTTAGTGGGCAATGAG. Encoded protein: CASRPHLVGNE. The full CDR3 protein reads CASRPHLVGNEQFF.